Listed here is a single TCR beta chain. Its antigen is still unknown. The sample is drawn from a study of OX40 agonist ivuxolimab in advanced cancers. Whole-study context: Males comprised around four fifths of the group, whose mean age was approximately 61 years (range 23 to 79). Study results and caveats: No antigen was identified for the clonally expanded peripheral T cells.

Trimming pared 0 bases from V and 0 bases from J, leaving 10 bases between. This CDR3 has 16 amino acids. Germline V gives CDR1 SGDLS, CDR2 YYNGEE. Data came from immunoSEQ multiplex PCR; TCRdb stores just in-frame clones and leaves some out. The data hold about 98,000 clones, with 70% to 90% observed a single time. Blood sampling took place at baseline, cycle 4 day 1, and cycle 7 day 1. The J gene is TRBJ2-1, the V gene TRBV9; no definite D call. Sequencing was performed on CD4+ or CD8+ T cells sorted from blood, taken in a trial of the OX40 agonist ivuxolimab. The clonotype was recovered from an adult with an advanced solid tumor such as melanoma, head and neck, liver or kidney cancer. CDR3: CASSVEGLSSYNEQFF. In DNA form, the CDR3 reads TGTGCCAGCAGCGTAGAAGGCCTAAGCTCCTACAATGAGCAGTTCTTC.